The entry below gives a single T cell receptor (beta chain) sequence along with its context. These data come from a study of cytomegalovirus exposure and HLA in healthy donors. CDR1 and CDR2 (germline): WNHNN, SYGVQD (reference sequence). The germline V and J ends were trimmed by 2 bases and 7 bases, with 6 bases remaining between them. The CDR3 sequence is 12 residues long. Sequenced by immunoSEQ multiplex PCR; TCRdb stores in-frame clones only, minus some. This table has roughly 100,000 clones, about 85% appearing once. Sequencing input: PBMCs. The V call is TRBV10-1, the J call TRBJ2-1; D is unresolved. This receptor was obtained from a woman aged 18-35 years in good health and CMV-seropositive. The DNA for the CDR3 is TGCGCCAGCAGTGAGGGCAGAAATGAGCAGTTCTTC. This sequence encodes CASSEGRNEQFF.